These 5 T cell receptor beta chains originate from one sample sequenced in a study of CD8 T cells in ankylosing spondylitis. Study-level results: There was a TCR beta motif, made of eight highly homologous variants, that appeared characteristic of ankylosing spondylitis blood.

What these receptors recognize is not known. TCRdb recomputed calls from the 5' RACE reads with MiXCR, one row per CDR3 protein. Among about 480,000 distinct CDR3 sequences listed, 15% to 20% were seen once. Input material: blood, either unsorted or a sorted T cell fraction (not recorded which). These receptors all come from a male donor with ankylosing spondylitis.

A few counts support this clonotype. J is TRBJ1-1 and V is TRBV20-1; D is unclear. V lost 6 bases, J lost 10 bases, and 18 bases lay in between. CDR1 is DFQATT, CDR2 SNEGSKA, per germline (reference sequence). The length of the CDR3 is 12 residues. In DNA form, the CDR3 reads TGCAGTGCGGGAGGTCTCCCGAGGGTAGCTTTCTTT. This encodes CSAGGLPRVAFF.

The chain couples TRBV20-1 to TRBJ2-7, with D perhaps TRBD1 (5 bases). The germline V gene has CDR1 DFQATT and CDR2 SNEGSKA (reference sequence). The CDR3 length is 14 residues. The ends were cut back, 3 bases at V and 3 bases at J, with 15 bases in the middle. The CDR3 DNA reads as TGCAGTGCTAGTTCCCCTGGCAGGGACTACGAGCAGTACTTC. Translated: CSASSPGRDYEQYF.

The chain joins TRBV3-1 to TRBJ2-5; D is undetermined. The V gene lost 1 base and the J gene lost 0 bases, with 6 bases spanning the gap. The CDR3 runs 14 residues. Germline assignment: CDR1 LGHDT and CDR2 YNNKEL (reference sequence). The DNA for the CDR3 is TGTGCCAGCAGCCAAGGCGCGTACCAAGAGACCCAGTACTTC. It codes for CASSQGAYQETQYF.

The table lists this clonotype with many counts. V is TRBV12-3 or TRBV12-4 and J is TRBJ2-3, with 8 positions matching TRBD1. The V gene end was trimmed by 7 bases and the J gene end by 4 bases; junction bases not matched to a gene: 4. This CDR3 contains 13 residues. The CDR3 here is CASTKDRADTQYF. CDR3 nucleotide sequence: TGTGCCAGCACCAAGGACAGGGCAGATACGCAGTATTTT.

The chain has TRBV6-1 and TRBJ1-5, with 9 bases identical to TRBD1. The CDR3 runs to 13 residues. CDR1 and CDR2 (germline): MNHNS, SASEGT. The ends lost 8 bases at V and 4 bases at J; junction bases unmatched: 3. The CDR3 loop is CASLGTGNQPQHF. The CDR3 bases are TGTGCCAGCCTTGGGACAGGGAATCAGCCCCAGCATTTT.